Each of the 21 T cell receptor delta chains below was sequenced from the same sample in a study of delta chains in infants with herpesvirus infections. Reverse transcription of PBMC RNA used primers specific for the gamma and delta chains. TCRdb called clones from the RT-PCR reads again using CATT. The data contain some 3,000 delta-chain clones, over 25% of them singletons. Sequenced here: peripheral blood, sampled at time point 3 of longitudinal follow-up. These receptors were collected from a human donor who was a Ugandan infant, either HIV-exposed or HIV-unexposed (not recorded which).

The genes are TRDV1 and TRDJ2; 8 bases line up with TRDD3. Germline trimming cut 3 bases from V and 0 bases from J; bases unmatched to any gene: 24. The CDR3 is 23 amino acids. Germline V lookup: CDR1 TSWWSYY, CDR2 QGS. CDR3 region: CALGDSAFPTGGATGALTAQLFF. CDR3 sequence (DNA): TGTGCTCTTGGGGACTCCGCATTCCCTACTGGGGGTGCAACAGGAGCTTTGACAGCACAACTCTTCTTT.

About this clone: One base away lies a much larger clone, so this may be a sequencing read error. This sample also contains other DNA sequences that code for the same CDR3. This sequence joins TRDV2 and TRDJ2; TRDD3 agrees at 9 bases. This CDR3 is built from 15 residues. CDR1 and CDR2 (germline): GEAIGNYY, EKD. V was clipped by 7 bases and J by 1 base; unmatched bases: 6. The CDR3 reads CACDVLGDLTAQLFF. The CDR3 nucleotides are TGTGCCTGCGACGTACTGGGGGATTTGACAGCACAACTCTTCTTT.

V gene TRDV1 combines with J gene TRDJ1; 9 bases agree with TRDD2. Losses at the gene ends were 0 bases for V and 7 bases for J; bases not matched to a gene: 42. The germline V gene encodes CDR1 TSWWSYY and CDR2 QGS. The CDR3 is 27 amino acids. In DNA form, the CDR3 reads TGTGCTCTTGGGGAACTTGGAATGAGGGGTAGCTATCCTTCCTACTTACAAGTTATAGGATACGCGTCTAAACTCATCTTT. Protein sequence: CALGELGMRGSYPSYLQVIGYASKLIF.

This rearrangement joins TRDV2 to TRDJ3; D may be TRDD3 (5 bases). The CDR3 is made up of 17 amino acids. The germline V gene has CDR1 GEAIGNYY and CDR2 EKD. The V end lost 2 bases, the J end lost 1 base, and 11 bases lay between the germline ends. DNA of the CDR3: TGTGCCTGTGACAGTACTGGTCCATCCTGGGACACCCGACAGATGTTTTTC. Translation: CACDSTGPSWDTRQMFF.

V and J are TRDV1 and TRDJ1; TRDD3 matches 12 bases. Germline V gene data show CDR1 as TSWWSYY and CDR2 as QGS. The CDR3 is 17 amino acids. V lost 5 bases and J lost 3; bases outside the gene matches: 10. The CDR3, as DNA: TGTGCTCTTGGGTCGACTTCCCCTGGGGGATACGCCGATAAACTCATCTTT. Its protein is CALGSTSPGGYADKLIF.

V is TRDV1 and J is TRDJ1; TRDD3 matches 8 bases. CDR1 and CDR2 from the germline V gene are TSWWSYY and QGS. This CDR3 has 23 amino acids. V trimming: 2 bases; J trimming: 0 bases; junction bases outside the gene matches: 26. The DNA of the CDR3 is TGTGCTCTTGGGGAAGGGCCATGGACCTCCAAATCGTACTGGGGGTTGTACACCGATAAACTCATCTTT. Translated, it gives CALGEGPWTSKSYWGLYTDKLIF.

The J gene is TRDJ1, the V gene TRDV1, with 7 bases fitting TRDD2. With 4 bases clipped from V and 6 bases from J, the junction kept 11 bases outside the gene matches. CDR3 length equals 15 residues. Germline V lookup: CDR1 TSWWSYY, CDR2 QGS. For the CDR3, the DNA is TGTGCTCTTGGGGGGTTTCCTACGACCGATAATAAACTCATCTTT. Amino acids: CALGGFPTTDNKLIF.

This clone was recorded once. The CDR3 spells CALGPRGRWGPYTDKLIF. The CDR3 DNA sequence: TGTGCTCTTGGGCCAAGGGGACGGTGGGGGCCCTACACCGATAAACTCATCTTT. V usage is TRDV1 and J usage is TRDJ1, with a possible D match to TRDD3 (6 bases). V was trimmed by 5 bases and J by 0 bases, leaving 22 bases between them. The CDR3 consists of 18 residues. The germline V gene has CDR1 TSWWSYY and CDR2 QGS.

The chain combines TRDV1 with TRDJ2; 7 bases line up with TRDD3. Germline V lookup: CDR1 TSWWSYY, CDR2 QGS. With V trimmed by 0 bases and J by 1 base, 23 bases remained unmatched. This CDR3 has 23 amino acids. CDR3 DNA: TGTGCTCTTGGGGAACTCAGGGGGTACTGGGGTTTTCCCCCCGATGTTTTGACAGCACAACTCTTCTTT. Its translation is CALGELRGYWGFPPDVLTAQLFF.

This chain uses TRDV1 with TRDJ1, with D unclear. CDR1 is TSWWSYY, CDR2 QGS, per germline. There are 19 residues in the CDR3. The V end was cut by 4 bases, the J end by 0 bases, with 24 bases between. The CDR3: CALGVASGDRRTYTDKLIF. CDR3 nucleotides: TGTGCTCTTGGGGTGGCCTCCGGTGATAGGCGGACATACACCGATAAACTCATCTTT.

In its sample, this clone is medium-sized. DNA of the CDR3: TGTGCTCTTGGGGAACTACACACCCAGGCGTCCGACGATAAACTCATCTTT. Translated: CALGELHTQASDDKLIF. The V call is TRDV1, the J call TRDJ1; D remains unclear. The germline V gene has CDR1 TSWWSYY and CDR2 QGS. V was trimmed by 0 bases and J by 4 bases, leaving 18 bases between them. The CDR3 spans 17 residues.

About this clone: Being one base from a much bigger clone, this may be a read error. The chain employs TRDV1 and TRDJ1; 9 bases line up with TRDD3. The J segment lost 0 bases and the V segment lost 3 bases, leaving 35 bases of the junction unmatched. Germline loops: CDR1 TSWWSYY, CDR2 QGS. This CDR3 contains 26 residues. The CDR3 DNA reads TGTGCTCTTGGGGAGATTCCGATCACACTCCTAACTGGGGGGATACTAGGGTGCTTGTACACCGATAAACTCATCTTT. Its protein is CALGEIPITLLTGGILGCLYTDKLIF.

This clone was recorded once. A read error may be the cause here, since a much bigger clone is one base away. The DNA of the CDR3 is TGTGCTCTTGGGGAACCCCACCCTCTCCTTCTTAAATGGGGGACCGATAAACTCATCTTT. Translation gives CALGEPHPLLLKWGTDKLIF. This chain joins TRDV1 and TRDJ1; possibly TRDD3 for D (6 bases). CDR3 length: 20 residues. CDR1 is TSWWSYY, CDR2 QGS, per germline. Trimming pared 1 base from V and 2 bases from J, leaving 26 bases between.

This clone appeared once. V is TRDV1 and J is TRDJ1, with 12 bases aligning to TRDD3. V was clipped by 0 bases and J by 2 bases; unmatched bases: 10. Germline V CDR1 and CDR2: TSWWSYY, QGS. The CDR3 runs to 19 residues. The CDR3 DNA is TGTGCTCTTGGGGAACTTCCTAGCTACTGGGGGATACAAACCGATAAACTCATCTTT. Its translation: CALGELPSYWGIQTDKLIF.

The chain couples TRDV1 to TRDJ1; 12 positions agree with TRDD3. CDR1 TSWWSYY and CDR2 QGS come from the germline V gene. The CDR3 consists of 19 residues. J gave up 2 bases and V 0 bases, and 10 bases lay outside the gene matches. The CDR3 sequence: CALGELILGDTLWTDKLIF. DNA of the CDR3: TGTGCTCTTGGGGAACTAATACTGGGGGATACCCTTTGGACCGATAAACTCATCTTT.

A note on this clone: A read error may be the cause here, since a much bigger clone is one base away. This rearrangement joins TRDV1 to TRDJ1, with a possible D match to TRDD3 (6 bases). The CDR3 has 15 amino acids. The ends were cut back, 0 bases at V and 6 bases at J, with 14 bases in the middle. Germline V gene sequence: CDR1 TSWWSYY, CDR2 QGS. CDR3 sequence (DNA): TGTGCTCTTGGGGAACTTCCGCTGGGGAACCATAAACTCATCTTT. It codes for CALGELPLGNHKLIF.

This clone came up a few times. The chain combines TRDV1 with TRDJ1, with 12 bases matching TRDD3. The CDR3 is made up of 22 amino acids. Trimming at V came to 0 bases and at J to 2 bases, leaving 19 bases not matched to a gene. Germline CDR1 and CDR2: TSWWSYY and QGS. The CDR3 nucleotides read TGTGCTCTTGGGGAACTAGGCCTTCCTACGGGTACTGGGGGATACCGGACCGATAAACTCATCTTT. Translation: CALGELGLPTGTGGYRTDKLIF.

This rearrangement joins TRDV1 to TRDJ1, with D possibly matching TRDD2 (6 bases). This CDR3 region has 18 residues. V lost 2 bases, J lost 2 bases, and 21 bases lay in between. Germline V gene lookup returns CDR1 TSWWSYY and CDR2 QGS. CDR3 loop: CALGECGSSYVLTDKLIF. The CDR3 bases are TGTGCTCTTGGGGAATGTGGATCGTCCTACGTGCTGACCGATAAACTCATCTTT.

About this clone itself: A read error may explain this, as a much larger clone is one base away. The chain carries TRAV14/DV4 and TRDJ1; 10 bases match TRDD3. The CDR3 totals 24 residues. Germline assignment: CDR1 TSDPSYG and CDR2 QGSYDQQN (reference sequence). As DNA, the CDR3 is TGTGCTCTGAGTGAGGCGGGTCTACACAACGGTACTGGGGGATCCCCTTTTTACACCGATAAACTCATCTTT. It codes for CALSEAGLHNGTGGSPFYTDKLIF.

This clone is termed medium-sized. The J gene is TRDJ1, the V gene TRAV29/DV5; 9 bases match TRDD2. Germline-derived CDR1 and CDR2 are NSMFDY and ISSIKDK. The CDR3 extends over 17 amino acids. The ends lost 0 bases at V and 0 bases at J; junction bases unmatched: 9. CDR3 coding DNA: TGTGCAGCAAGCGAGAAGTTCCTTCCTACGTACACCGATAAACTCATCTTT. Its protein is CAASEKFLPTYTDKLIF.

The chain joins TRDV1 to TRDJ3; D may be TRDD3 (5 bases). The CDR3 consists of 22 residues. Germline CDR1 is TSWWSYY and CDR2 is QGS. The V gene lost 0 bases and the J gene lost 0 bases, with 21 bases spanning the gap. CDR3 bases: TGTGCTCTTGGGGAACTGGGGGCCGCAACGGGGCCTCGCTCCTGGGACACCCGACAGATGTTTTTC. Residues: CALGELGAATGPRSWDTRQMFF.